This T cell receptor (beta chain) was obtained from a study of neurological immune-mediated disorders. Study background: Relapsing-remitting forms accounted for about 90% of the 34 multiple sclerosis patients and secondary progressive forms for 3.

General study points: One related-CDR3 cluster, which may be a signature, held the repertoires of 18 of 34 multiple sclerosis patients after phylogenetic grouping.

This clonotype was seen ten or more times. Its antigen is not identified. Synthesis of cDNA used 5'RACE (with 10-nucleotide random UMIs). TCRdb ran MiXCR on the 5' RACE reads and lists one entry per CDR3 protein. The sample has around 44,000 distinct CDR3 sequences; around 2.5% are singletons. Germline values: CDR1 SGDLS, CDR2 YYNGEE. Trimming removed 1 base from V and 2 bases from J, with 10 bases in between. CDR3 length: 14 amino acids. The sequenced sample consisted of PBMCs. V is TRBV9 and J is TRBJ2-7; D remains ambiguous. This sequence was found in a man aged 30 to 39 with multiple sclerosis. CDR3 nucleotide sequence: TGTGCCAGCAGCGTATCGTCGGCGACCTACGAGCAGTACTTC. Amino acid sequence: CASSVSSATYEQYF.